This T cell receptor beta chain was recovered during a study of blood T cells in healthy people across ages. Overall study findings and caveats: Long-lived and aged donors differed, with more naive CD4+ cells and higher diversity in the long-lived. In these data, TCR beta diversity tracked strongly with naive T cell percentage.

On this clonotype: Antigen: not known.

A second 7 to 11 cycle PCR used barcoded and J-beta primers. There were at least 3 million CDR3-containing paired-end reads obtained from each sample. TCRdb re-called the 5' RACE reads through MiXCR, storing one row per CDR3 protein. This table has 500,000 to 600,000 distinct CDR3 sequences, roughly a quarter appearing once. Germline CDR1 SQVTM, CDR2 ANQGSEA. J gave up 0 bases and V 0 bases, and 7 bases lay outside the gene matches. The CDR3 is 16 residues long. The clonotype comes from a woman aged 70-85 years in good health. Source material: blood. The rearrangement uses TRBV29-1 and TRBJ2-5; 7 bases line up with TRBD2. The CDR3 sequence is CSVEDYSGLYQETQYF. The CDR3 DNA sequence: TGCAGCGTTGAAGATTATAGCGGGCTGTACCAAGAGACCCAGTACTTC.